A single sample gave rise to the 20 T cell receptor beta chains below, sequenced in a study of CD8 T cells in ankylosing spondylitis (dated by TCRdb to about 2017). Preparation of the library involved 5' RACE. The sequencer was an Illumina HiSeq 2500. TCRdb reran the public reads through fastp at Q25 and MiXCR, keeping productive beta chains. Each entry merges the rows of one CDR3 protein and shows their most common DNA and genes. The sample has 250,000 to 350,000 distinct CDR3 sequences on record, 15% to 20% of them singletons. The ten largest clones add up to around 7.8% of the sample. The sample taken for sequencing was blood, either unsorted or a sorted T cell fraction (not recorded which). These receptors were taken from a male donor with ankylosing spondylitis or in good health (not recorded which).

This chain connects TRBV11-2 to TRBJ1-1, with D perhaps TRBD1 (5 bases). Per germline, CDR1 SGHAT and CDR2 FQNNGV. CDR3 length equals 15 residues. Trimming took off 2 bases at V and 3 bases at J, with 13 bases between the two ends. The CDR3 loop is CASSLRPRADTEAFF. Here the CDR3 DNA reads TGTGCCAGCAGCTTAAGGCCCAGGGCGGACACTGAAGCTTTCTTT.

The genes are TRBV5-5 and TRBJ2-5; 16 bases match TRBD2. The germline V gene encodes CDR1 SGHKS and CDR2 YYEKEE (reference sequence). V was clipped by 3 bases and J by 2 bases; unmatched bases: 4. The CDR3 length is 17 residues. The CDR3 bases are TGTGCCAGCAGCTGGGGACTAGCGGGGGGGCTTCAAGAGACCCAGTACTTC. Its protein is CASSWGLAGGLQETQYF.

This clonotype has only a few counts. CDR3 nucleotide sequence: TGTGCCAGCCGTGGTAGCGGGGGTTTCTACGAGCAGTACGTC. This encodes CASRGSGGFYEQYV. This chain uses TRBV6-1 with TRBJ2-7; 9 positions agree with TRBD2. Germline-derived CDR1 and CDR2 are MNHNS and SASEGT. This CDR3 spans 14 amino acids. The ends lost 8 bases at V and 3 bases at J; junction bases unmatched: 8.

The CDR3 region has the DNA TGTGCCAGCAGTTTATCCGGGGTCCACAATGAGCAGTTCTTC. Protein sequence: CASSLSGVHNEQFF. V usage is TRBV6-5 and J usage is TRBJ2-1; the D gene is possibly TRBD2 (5 bases). V was trimmed by 4 bases and J by 5 bases, leaving 12 bases between them. Germline loops: CDR1 MNHEY, CDR2 SVGAGI. The CDR3 spans 14 residues.

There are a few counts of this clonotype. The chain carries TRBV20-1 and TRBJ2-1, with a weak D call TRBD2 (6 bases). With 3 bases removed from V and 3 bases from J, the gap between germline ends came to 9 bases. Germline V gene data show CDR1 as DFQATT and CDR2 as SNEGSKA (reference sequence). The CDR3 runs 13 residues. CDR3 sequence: CSASGSNYNEQFF. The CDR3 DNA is TGCAGTGCTAGCGGGAGTAACTACAATGAGCAGTTCTTC.

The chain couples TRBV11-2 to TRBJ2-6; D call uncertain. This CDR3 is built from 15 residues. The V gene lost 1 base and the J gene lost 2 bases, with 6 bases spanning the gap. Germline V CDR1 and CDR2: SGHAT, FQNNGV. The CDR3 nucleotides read TGTGCCAGCAGCTTAGGTTCGACTGGGGCCAACGTCCTGACTTTC. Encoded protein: CASSLGSTGANVLTF.

The CDR3, as DNA: TGTGCTAGTGGTTTAAGCGGGAGCTCCTACAATGAGCAGTTCTTC. Protein sequence: CASGLSGSSYNEQFF. The chain is built from TRBV12-5 and TRBJ2-1; 8 bases are shared with TRBD2. Germline V gene lookup returns CDR1 LGHNT and CDR2 FRNRAP. The ends lost 3 bases at V and 0 bases at J; junction bases unmatched: 1. This CDR3 is 15 amino acids long.

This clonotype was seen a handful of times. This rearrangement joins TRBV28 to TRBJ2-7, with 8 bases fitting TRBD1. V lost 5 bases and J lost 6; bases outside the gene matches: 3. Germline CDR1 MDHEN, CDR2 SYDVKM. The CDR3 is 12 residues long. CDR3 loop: CASSPDRGEQYV. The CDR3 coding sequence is TGTGCCAGCAGTCCCGACAGGGGCGAGCAGTACGTC.

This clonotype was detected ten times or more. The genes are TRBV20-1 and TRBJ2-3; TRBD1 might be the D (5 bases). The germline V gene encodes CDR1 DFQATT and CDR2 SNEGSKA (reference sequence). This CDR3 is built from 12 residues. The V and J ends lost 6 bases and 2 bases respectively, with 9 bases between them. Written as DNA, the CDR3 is TGCAGTGCCCTGGACATCACAGATACGCAGTATTTT. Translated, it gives CSALDITDTQYF.

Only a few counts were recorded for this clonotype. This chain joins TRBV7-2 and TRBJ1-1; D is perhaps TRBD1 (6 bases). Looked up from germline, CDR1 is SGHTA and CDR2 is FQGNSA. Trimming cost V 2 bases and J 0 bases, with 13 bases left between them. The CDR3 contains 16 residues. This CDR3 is CASSLRGVGLNTEAFF. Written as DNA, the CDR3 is TGTGCCAGCAGCTTAAGGGGGGTGGGTCTGAACACTGAAGCTTTCTTT. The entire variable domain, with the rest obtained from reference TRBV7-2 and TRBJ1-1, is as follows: GAGVSQSPSNKVTEKGKDVELRCDPISGHTALYWYRQSLGQGLEFLIYFQGNSAPDKSGLPSDRFSAERTGGSVSTLTIQRTQQEDSAVYLCASSLRGVGLNTEAFFGQGTRLTVV.

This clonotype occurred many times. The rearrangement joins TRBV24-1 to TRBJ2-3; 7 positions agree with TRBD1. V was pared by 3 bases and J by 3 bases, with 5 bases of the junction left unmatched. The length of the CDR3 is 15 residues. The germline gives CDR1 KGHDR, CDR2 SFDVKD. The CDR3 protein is CATSDRQGMTDTQYF. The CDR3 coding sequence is TGTGCCACCAGTGATCGACAGGGTATGACAGATACGCAGTATTTT.

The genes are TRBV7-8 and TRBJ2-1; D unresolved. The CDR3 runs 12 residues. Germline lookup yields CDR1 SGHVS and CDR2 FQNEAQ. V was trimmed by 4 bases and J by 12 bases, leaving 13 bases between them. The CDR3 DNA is TGTGCCAGCAGCTGGCCCGCTTCCGGGCAGTTCTTC. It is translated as CASSWPASGQFF.

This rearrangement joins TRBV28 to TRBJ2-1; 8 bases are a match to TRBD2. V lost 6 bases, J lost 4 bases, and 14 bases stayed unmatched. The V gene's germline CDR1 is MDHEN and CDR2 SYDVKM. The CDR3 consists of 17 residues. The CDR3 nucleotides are TGTGCCAGCAGCCCTCGGTTCTCGCGGGAGGATTACAATGAGCAGTTCTTC. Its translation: CASSPRFSREDYNEQFF.

CDR3 sequence (DNA): TGTGCCAGCAGCCTGGGACTGACAGCGAACACCGGGGAGCTGTTTTTT. Translated, it gives CASSLGLTANTGELFF. This chain connects TRBV5-6 to TRBJ2-2; TRBD2 might be the D (6 bases). CDR1 and CDR2 (germline): SGHDT, YYEEEE. Trimming stripped 4 bases from V and 0 bases from J, with 13 bases between. CDR3 length: 16 residues.

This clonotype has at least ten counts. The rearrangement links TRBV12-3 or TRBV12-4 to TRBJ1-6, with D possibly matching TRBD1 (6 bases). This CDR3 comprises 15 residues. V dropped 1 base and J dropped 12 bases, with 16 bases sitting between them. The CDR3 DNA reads TGTGCCAGCAGTTTAGAGCGGGCCCACAGGGTACCCCTCCACTTT. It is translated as CASSLERAHRVPLHF.

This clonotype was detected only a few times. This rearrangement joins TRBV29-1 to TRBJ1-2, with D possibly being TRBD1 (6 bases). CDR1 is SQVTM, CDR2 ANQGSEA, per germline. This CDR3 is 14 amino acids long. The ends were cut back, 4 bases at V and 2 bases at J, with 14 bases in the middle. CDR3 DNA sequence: TGCAGCGTTGGGTCAGACGGGGGCAACTATGGCTACACCTTC. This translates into CSVGSDGGNYGYTF.

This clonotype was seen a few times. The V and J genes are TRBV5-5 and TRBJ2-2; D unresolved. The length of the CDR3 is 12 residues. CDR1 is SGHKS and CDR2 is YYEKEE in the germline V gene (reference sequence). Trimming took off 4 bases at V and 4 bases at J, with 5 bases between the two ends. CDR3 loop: CASSRFTGELFF. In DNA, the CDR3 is TGTGCCAGCAGCCGATTCACCGGGGAGCTGTTTTTT.

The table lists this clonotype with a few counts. In DNA form, the CDR3 reads TGTGCCAGCAGCTTAGCTCGGACAGGGCGGGGTGAGACCCAGTACTTC. This sequence encodes CASSLARTGRGETQYF. This chain joins TRBV7-6 and TRBJ2-5, with TRBD1 identical over 8 bases. The CDR3 has 16 residues. V lost 0 bases and J lost 5; bases outside the gene matches: 8. Germline-derived CDR1 and CDR2 are SGHVS and FNYEAQ.

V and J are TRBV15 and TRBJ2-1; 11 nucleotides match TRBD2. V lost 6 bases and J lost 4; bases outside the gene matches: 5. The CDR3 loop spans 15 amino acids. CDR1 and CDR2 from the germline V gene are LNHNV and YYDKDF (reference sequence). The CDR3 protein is CATSTGTSGYNEQFF. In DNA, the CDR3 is TGTGCCACCAGTACCGGGACTAGCGGATACAATGAGCAGTTCTTC.

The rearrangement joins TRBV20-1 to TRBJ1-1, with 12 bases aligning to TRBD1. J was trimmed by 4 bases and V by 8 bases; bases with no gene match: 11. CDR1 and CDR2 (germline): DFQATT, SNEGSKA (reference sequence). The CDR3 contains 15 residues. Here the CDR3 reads CSTAGTGGVVTEAFF. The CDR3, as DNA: TGCAGTACAGCCGGGACAGGGGGCGTCGTCACTGAAGCTTTCTTT.